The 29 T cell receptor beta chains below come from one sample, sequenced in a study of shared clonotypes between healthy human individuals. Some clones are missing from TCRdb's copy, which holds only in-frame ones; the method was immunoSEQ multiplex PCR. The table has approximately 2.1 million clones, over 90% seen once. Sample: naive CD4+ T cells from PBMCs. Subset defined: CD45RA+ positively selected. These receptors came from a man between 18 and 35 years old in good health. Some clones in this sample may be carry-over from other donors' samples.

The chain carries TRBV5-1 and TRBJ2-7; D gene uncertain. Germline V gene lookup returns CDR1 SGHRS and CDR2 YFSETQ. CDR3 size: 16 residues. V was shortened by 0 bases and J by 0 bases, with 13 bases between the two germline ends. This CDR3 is CASSLVDGGSSYEQYF. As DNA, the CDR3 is TGCGCCAGCAGCTTGGTTGACGGCGGAAGCTCCTACGAGCAGTACTTC.

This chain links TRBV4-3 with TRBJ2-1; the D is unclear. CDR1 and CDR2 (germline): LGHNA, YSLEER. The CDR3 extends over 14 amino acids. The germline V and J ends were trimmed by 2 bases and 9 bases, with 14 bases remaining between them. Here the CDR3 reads CASSQQVPPGEQFF. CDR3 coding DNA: TGCGCCAGCAGCCAACAGGTCCCCCCGGGTGAGCAGTTCTTC.

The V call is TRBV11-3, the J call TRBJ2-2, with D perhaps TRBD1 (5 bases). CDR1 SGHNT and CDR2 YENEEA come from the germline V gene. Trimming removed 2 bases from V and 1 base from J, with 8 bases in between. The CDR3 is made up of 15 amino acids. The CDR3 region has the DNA TGTGCCAGCAGCTTAAGTACAGGGAACACCGGGGAGCTGTTTTTT. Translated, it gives CASSLSTGNTGELFF.

CDR3: CASSERDRAEKLFF. The DNA of the CDR3 is TGTGCCAGCAGTGAGCGGGACAGGGCTGAAAAACTGTTTTTT. The V gene is TRBV28, the J gene TRBJ1-4, with TRBD1 matching 9 bases. Germline V gene lookup returns CDR1 MDHEN and CDR2 SYDVKM. J gave up 7 bases and V 5 bases, and 5 bases lay outside the gene matches. CDR3 length: 14 amino acids.

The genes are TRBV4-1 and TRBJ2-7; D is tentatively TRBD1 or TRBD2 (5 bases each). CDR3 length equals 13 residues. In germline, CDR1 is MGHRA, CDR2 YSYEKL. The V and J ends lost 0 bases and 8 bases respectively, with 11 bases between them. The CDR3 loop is CASSQDPGTQQYF. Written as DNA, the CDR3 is TGCGCCAGCAGCCAAGACCCAGGGACGCAGCAGTACTTC.

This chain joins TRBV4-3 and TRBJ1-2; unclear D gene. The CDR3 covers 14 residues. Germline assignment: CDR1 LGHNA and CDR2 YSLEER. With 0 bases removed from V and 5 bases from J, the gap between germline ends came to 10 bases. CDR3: CASSQEGLGYGYTF. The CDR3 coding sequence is TGCGCCAGCAGCCAAGAGGGTTTAGGGTATGGCTACACCTTC.

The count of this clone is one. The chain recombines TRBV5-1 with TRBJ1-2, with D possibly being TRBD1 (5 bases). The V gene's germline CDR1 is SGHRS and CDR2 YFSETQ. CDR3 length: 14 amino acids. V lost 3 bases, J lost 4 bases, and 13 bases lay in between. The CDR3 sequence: CASSSLTGGYGYTF. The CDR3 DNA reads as TGCGCCAGCAGCTCATTGACGGGGGGCTATGGCTACACCTTC.

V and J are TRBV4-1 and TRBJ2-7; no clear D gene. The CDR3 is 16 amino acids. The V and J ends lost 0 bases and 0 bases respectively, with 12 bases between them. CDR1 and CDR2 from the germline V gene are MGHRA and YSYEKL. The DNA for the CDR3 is TGCGCCAGCAGCCAAGATTTGTTAAGGGTCTCCTACGAGCAGTACTTC. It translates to CASSQDLLRVSYEQYF.

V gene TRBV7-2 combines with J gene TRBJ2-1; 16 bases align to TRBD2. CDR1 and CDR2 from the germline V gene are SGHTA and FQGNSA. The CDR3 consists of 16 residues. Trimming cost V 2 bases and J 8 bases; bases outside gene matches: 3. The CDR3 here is CASSLFGTSGGDEQFF. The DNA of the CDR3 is TGTGCCAGCAGCTTATTCGGGACTAGCGGGGGGGATGAGCAGTTCTTC.

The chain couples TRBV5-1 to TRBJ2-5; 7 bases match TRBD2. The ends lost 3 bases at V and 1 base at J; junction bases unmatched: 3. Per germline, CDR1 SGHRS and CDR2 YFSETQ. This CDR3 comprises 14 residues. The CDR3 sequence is CASSWGLSQETQYF. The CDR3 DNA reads TGCGCCAGCAGCTGGGGACTAAGCCAAGAGACCCAGTACTTC. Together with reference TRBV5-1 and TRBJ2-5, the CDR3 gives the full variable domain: KAGVTQTPRYLIKTRGQQVTLSCSPISGHRSVSWYQQTPGQGLQFLFEYFSETQRNKGNFPGRFSGRQFSNSRSEMNVSTLELGDSALYLCASSWGLSQETQYFGPGTRLLVL.

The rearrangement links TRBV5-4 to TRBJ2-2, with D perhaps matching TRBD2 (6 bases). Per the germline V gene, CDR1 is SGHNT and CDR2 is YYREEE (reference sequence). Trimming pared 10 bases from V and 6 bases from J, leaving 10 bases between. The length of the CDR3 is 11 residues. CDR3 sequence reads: CAAGRAGELFF. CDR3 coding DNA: TGTGCCGCCGGGAGAGCCGGGGAGCTGTTTTTT.

CDR3 sequence reads: CASSIAVQGYGAFF. The CDR3 nucleotides are TGTGCCAGTAGTATAGCCGTACAGGGTTATGGAGCTTTCTTT. The rearrangement links TRBV19 to TRBJ1-1; a possible D gene is TRBD1 (6 bases). Trimming left V 1 base short and J 10 bases short, with 16 bases between. The germline V gene has CDR1 LNHDA and CDR2 SQIVND (reference sequence). CDR3 length equals 14 residues.

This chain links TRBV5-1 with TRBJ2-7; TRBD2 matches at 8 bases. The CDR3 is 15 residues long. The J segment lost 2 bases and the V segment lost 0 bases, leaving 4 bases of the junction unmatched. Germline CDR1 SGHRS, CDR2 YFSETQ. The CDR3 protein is CASSLGAGEAYEQYF. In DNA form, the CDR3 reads TGCGCCAGCAGCTTGGGAGCGGGAGAAGCCTACGAGCAGTACTTC.

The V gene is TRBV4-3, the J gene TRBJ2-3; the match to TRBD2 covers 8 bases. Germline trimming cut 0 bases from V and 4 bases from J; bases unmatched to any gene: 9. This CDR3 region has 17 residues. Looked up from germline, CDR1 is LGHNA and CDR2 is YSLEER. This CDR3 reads CASSQEVSGGLADTQYF. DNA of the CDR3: TGCGCCAGCAGCCAAGAGGTATCGGGAGGGTTAGCAGATACGCAGTATTTT.

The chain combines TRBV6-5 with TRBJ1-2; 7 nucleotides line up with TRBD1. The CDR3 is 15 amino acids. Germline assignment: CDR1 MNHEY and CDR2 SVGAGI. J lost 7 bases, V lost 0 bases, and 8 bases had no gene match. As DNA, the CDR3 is TGTGCCAGCAGTTACTCGAAGTGGACAGGTGCTGGCTACACCTTC. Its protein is CASSYSKWTGAGYTF.

DNA of the CDR3: TGTGCTAGTGGTCAAGGGACAGGGGGCGCCTACACTGAAGCTTTCTTT. This codes for CASGQGTGGAYTEAFF. This chain links TRBV12-5 with TRBJ1-1; 12 bases line up with TRBD1. V shed 5 bases, J shed 3 bases, and the junction held 7 bases outside the gene matches. The CDR3 extends over 16 amino acids. Germline CDR1 reads LGHNT; CDR2 reads FRNRAP.

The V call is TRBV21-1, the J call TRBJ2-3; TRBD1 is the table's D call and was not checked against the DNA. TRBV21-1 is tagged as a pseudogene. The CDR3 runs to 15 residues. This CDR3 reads CASSKDKVYTDTQYF. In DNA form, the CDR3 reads TGTGCCAGCAGCAAAGACAAAGTATACACAGATACGCAGTATTTT.

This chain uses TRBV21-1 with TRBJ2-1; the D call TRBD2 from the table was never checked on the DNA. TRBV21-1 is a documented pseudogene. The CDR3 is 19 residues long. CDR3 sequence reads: CASTSRTSGRTVRYNEQFF. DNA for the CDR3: TGTGCCAGCACCTCCCGGACTAGCGGGAGGACCGTGAGGTACAATGAGCAGTTCTTC.

The DNA of the CDR3 is TGTGCCAGCAGCAACCCGGCCAGTATTCAAGAGACCCAGTACTTC. It translates to CASSNPASIQETQYF. The chain uses TRBV5-4 and TRBJ2-5; D ambiguous. Per germline, CDR1 SGHNT and CDR2 YYREEE (reference sequence). The CDR3 is 15 amino acids. Trimming removed 4 bases at V and 2 bases at J, with 15 bases between. Complete variable domain (other parts from reference TRBV5-4 and TRBJ2-5): ETGVTQSPTHLIKTRGQQVTLRCSSQSGHNTVSWYQQALGQGPQFIFQYYREEENGRGNFPPRFSGLQFPNYSSELNVNALELDDSALYLCASSNPASIQETQYFGPGTRLLVL.

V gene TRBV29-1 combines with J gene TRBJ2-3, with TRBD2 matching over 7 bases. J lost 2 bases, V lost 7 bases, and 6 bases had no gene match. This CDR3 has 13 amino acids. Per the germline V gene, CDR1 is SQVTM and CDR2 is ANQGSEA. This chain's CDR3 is CSAGGFHTDTQYF. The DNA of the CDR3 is TGCAGCGCGGGAGGCTTCCACACAGATACGCAGTATTTT.

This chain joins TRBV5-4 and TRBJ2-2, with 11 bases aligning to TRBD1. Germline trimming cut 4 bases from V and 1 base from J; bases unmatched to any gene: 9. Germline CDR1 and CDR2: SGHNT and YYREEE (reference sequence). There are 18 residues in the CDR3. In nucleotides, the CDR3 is TGTGCCAGCAGCCAGGACAGGGGGCGAATAGGGAACACCGGGGAGCTGTTTTTT. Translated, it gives CASSQDRGRIGNTGELFF.

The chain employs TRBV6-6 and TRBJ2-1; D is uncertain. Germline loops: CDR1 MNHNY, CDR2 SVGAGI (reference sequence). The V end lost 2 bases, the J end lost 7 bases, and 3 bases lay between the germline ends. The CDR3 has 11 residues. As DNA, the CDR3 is TGTGCCAGCAGTTACGAGAATGAGCAGTTCTTC. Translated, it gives CASSYENEQFF.

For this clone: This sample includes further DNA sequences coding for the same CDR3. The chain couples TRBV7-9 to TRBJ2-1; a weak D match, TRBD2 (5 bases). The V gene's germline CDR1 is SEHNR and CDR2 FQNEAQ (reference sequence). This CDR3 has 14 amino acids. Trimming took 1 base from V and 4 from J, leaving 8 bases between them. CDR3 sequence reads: CASSLERGYNEQFF. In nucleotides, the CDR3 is TGTGCCAGCAGCTTAGAACGGGGTTACAATGAGCAGTTCTTC.

The DNA for the CDR3 is TGTGCCAGCAGCCTGGGAAAGAACACTGAAGCTTTCTTT. It is translated as CASSLGKNTEAFF. The rearrangement joins TRBV6-6 to TRBJ1-1; no firm D call. Trimming stripped 6 bases from V and 1 base from J, with 9 bases between. Germline V gene data show CDR1 as MNHNY and CDR2 as SVGAGI (reference sequence). The CDR3 is 13 amino acids.

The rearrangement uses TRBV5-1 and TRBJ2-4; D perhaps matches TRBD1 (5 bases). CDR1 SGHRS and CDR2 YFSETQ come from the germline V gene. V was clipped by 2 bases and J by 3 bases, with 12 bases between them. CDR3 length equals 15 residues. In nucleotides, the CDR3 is TGCGCCAGCAGCTTTGATTTACAGGTCAAAAACATTCAGTACTTC. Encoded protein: CASSFDLQVKNIQYF.

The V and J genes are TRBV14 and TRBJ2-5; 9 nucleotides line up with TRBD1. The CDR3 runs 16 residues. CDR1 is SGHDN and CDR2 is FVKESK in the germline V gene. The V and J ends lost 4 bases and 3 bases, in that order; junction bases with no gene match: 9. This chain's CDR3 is CASSPRNRGPKETQYF. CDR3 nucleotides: TGTGCCAGCAGCCCCCGAAACAGGGGGCCGAAAGAGACCCAGTACTTC.

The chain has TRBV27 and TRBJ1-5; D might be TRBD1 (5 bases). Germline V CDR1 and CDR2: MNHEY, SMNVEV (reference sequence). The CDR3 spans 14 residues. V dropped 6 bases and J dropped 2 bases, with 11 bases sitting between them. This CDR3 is CASRGWGGNQPQHF. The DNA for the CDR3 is TGTGCCAGCAGGGGTTGGGGGGGCAATCAGCCCCAGCATTTT.

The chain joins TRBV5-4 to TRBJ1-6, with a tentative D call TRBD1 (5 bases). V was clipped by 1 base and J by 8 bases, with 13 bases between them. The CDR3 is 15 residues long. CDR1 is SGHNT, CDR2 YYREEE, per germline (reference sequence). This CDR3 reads CASSLSQGGDSPLHF. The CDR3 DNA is TGTGCCAGCAGCTTGAGTCAGGGAGGCGATTCACCCCTCCACTTT.

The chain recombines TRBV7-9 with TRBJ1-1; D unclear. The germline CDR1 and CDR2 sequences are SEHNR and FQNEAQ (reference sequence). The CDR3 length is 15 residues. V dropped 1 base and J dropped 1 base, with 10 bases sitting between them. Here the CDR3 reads CASSLDAFWNTEAFF. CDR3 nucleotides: TGTGCCAGCAGCTTAGACGCGTTTTGGAACACTGAAGCTTTCTTT.